The following is a T cell receptor beta chain sequence with its context. What it recognizes is unknown. RNA amounts of 0.5 to 1 ug underwent reverse transcription with random hexamers. Amplification of TCR beta CDR3 used immunoSEQ multiplex PCR across 54 Vbeta and 13 Jbeta. From the immunoSEQ multiplex PCR reads, TCRdb called clonotypes with MiXCR, one entry per CDR3 protein. The sample records tens of thousands of distinct CDR3 sequences, around 96% being singletons. CDR3 size: 14 residues. Per germline, CDR1 DFQATT and CDR2 SNEGSKA (reference sequence). The ends lost 3 bases at V and 0 bases at J; junction bases unmatched: 5. The data are from a study of CD8 T cells in Susac syndrome. General study results and limits: Among people with Susac, CD8+ clonal expansion was greatest in TEMRA cells and active patients. Susac-specific public clones were found in both the total CD8+ and the CD8+ TEMRA repertoires, with under 20 in the former and roughly five in the latter.

Susac syndrome patients met recently defined diagnostic criteria for definite or probable disease. What was sequenced was CD8+ T cells from PBMCs. The chain employs TRBV20-1 and TRBJ2-7, with TRBD2 matching over 7 bases. The sequence was collected from a human donor with Susac syndrome. This CDR3 reads CSASPGGSSYEQYF. The CDR3 region has the DNA TGCAGTGCTAGCCCGGGGGGAAGCTCCTACGAGCAGTACTTC.